The clone carrying this T cell receptor beta chain was recorded once. As yet, its antigen is unknown. The table came from immunoSEQ multiplex PCR; TCRdb's copy has only in-frame clones and leaves some out. The sample lists 150,000 to 200,000 clones; approximately 95% were seen once. Second-dose groups at about 4 or about 12 weeks were pooled. This CDR3 region has 16 residues. Germline V gene data show CDR1 as MGHRA and CDR2 as YSYEKL. V was clipped by 1 base and J by 6 bases, with 13 bases between them. The sample comes from a study of T cell responses to AZD1222 COVID-19 vaccine. Findings and caveats of the study: It should be noted that donors were predominantly white British and more often female, and clonal diversity was possibly underestimated. Seropositivity was recorded at baseline in only 6 or 7 AZD1222 recipients. Spike-specific TCR breadth rose after two AZD1222 doses, and depth rose as well.

This chain connects TRBV4-1 to TRBJ1-6; D might be TRBD1 (5 bases). This TCR was recovered from an adult who received the AZD1222 COVID-19 vaccine. The sample consisted of peripheral blood, taken 28 days after the second AZD1222 dose. As DNA, the CDR3 is TGCGCCAGCAGCCAAGGGCCCGTGACAGTTAATTCACCCCTCCACTTT. Its protein is CASSQGPVTVNSPLHF.